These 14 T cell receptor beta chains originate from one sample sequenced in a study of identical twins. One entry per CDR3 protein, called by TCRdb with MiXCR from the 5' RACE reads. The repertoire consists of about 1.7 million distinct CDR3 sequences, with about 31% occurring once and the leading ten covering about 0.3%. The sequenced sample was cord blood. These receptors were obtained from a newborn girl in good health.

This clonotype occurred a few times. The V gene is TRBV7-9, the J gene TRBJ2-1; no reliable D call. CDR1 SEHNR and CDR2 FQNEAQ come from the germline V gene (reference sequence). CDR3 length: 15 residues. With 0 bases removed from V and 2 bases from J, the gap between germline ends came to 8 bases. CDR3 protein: CASSLAWVTYNEQFF. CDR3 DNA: TGTGCCAGCAGCTTAGCGTGGGTAACCTACAATGAGCAGTTCTTC.

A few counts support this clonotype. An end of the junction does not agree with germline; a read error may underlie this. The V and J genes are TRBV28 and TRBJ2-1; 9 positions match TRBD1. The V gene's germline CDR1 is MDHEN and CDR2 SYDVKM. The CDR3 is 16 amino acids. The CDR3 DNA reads TGTGCCAGCAGTTTAATGTGGGACAGGGCCTACAGTGAGCAGTTCTTC. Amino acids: CASSLMWDRAYSEQFF.

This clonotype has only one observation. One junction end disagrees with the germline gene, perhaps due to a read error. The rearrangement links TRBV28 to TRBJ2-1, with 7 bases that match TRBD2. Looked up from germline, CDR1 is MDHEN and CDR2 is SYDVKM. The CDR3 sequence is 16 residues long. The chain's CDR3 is CASSLWGGRRNNEHFF. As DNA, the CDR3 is TGTGCCAGCAGTTTGTGGGGCGGGAGAAGGAACAATGAGCACTTCTTC.

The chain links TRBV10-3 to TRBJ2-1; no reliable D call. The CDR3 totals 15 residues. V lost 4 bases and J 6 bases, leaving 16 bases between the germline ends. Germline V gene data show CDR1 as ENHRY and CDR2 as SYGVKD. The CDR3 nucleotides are TGTGCCATCAGTGGTTTGGGCGGCATTAGCAATGAGCAGTTCTTC. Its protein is CAISGLGGISNEQFF.

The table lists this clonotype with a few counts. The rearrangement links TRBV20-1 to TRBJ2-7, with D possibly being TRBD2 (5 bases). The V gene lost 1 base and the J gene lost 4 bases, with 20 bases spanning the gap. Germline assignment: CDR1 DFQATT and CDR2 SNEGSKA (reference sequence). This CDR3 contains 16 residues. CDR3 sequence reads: CSARGLRTHLAYEQYF. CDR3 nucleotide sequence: TGCAGTGCTAGAGGGCTGAGGACTCATTTGGCGTACGAGCAGTACTTC.

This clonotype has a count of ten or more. The CDR3 coding sequence is TGTGCCAGCAGTTCGGGACTAGGCTTCTACGAGCAGTACTTC. It translates to CASSSGLGFYEQYF. The chain recombines TRBV27 with TRBJ2-7, with 8 bases lining up with TRBD2. With 4 bases clipped from V and 3 bases from J, the junction kept 5 bases outside the gene matches. The CDR3 consists of 14 residues. Germline CDR1 MNHEY, CDR2 SMNVEV (reference sequence).

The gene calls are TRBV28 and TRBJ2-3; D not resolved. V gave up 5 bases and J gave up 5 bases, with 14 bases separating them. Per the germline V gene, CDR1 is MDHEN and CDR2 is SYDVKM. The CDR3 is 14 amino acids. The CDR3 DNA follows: TGTGCCAGCAGTCCCCAGATAGCAGGAGATACGCAGTATTTT. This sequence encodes CASSPQIAGDTQYF.

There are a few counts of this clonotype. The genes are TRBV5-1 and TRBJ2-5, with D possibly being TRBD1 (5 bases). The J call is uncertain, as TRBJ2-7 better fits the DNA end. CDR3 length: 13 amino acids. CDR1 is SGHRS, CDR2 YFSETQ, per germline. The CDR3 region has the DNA TGCGCCAGCAGCTCGGCAGGGCGGAACGAGCAGTACTTC. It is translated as CASSSAGRNEQYF.

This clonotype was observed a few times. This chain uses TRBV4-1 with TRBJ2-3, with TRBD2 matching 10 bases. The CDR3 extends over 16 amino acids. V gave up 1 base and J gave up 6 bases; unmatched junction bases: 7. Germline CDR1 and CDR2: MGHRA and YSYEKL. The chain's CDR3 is CASSQGPAGGWDTQYF. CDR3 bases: TGCGCCAGCAGCCAAGGGCCAGCGGGAGGGTGGGATACGCAGTATTTT.

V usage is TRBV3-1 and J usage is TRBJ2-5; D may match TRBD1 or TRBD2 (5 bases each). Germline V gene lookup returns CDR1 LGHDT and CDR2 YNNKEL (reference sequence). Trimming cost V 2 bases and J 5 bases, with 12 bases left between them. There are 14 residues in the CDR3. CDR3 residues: CASSQSTGHETQYF. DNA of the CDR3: TGTGCCAGCAGCCAATCAACGGGGCACGAGACCCAGTACTTC.

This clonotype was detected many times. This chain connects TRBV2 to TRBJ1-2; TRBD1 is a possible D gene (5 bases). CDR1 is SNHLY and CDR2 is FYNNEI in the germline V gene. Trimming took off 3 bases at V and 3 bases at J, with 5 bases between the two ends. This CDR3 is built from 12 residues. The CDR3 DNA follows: TGTGCCAGCAGTGAGGGGCACTATGGCTACACCTTC. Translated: CASSEGHYGYTF. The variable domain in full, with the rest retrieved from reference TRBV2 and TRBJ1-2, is EPEVTQTPSHQVTQMGQEVILRCVPISNHLYFYWYRQILGQKVEFLVSFYNNEISEKSEIFDDQFSVERPDGSNFTLKIRSTKLEDSAMYFCASSEGHYGYTFGSGTRLTVV.

CDR3 bases: TGTGCCAGCAGCCAAGAACGAGGACTAGCCAAAAACATTCAGTACTTC. Amino acid sequence: CASSQERGLAKNIQYF. The chain links TRBV4-2 to TRBJ2-4; possible D gene TRBD2, 5 bases. This CDR3 is 16 amino acids long. Trimming stripped 0 bases from V and 0 bases from J, with 9 bases between. The germline V gene has CDR1 LGHNA and CDR2 YNFKEQ.

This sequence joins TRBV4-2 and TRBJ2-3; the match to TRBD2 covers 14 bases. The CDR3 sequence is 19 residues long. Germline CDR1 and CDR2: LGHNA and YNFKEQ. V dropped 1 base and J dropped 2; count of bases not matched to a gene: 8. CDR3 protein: CASSQAPGLAGGPTDTQYF. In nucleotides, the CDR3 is TGTGCCAGCAGCCAAGCCCCAGGACTAGCGGGGGGACCCACAGATACGCAGTATTTT.

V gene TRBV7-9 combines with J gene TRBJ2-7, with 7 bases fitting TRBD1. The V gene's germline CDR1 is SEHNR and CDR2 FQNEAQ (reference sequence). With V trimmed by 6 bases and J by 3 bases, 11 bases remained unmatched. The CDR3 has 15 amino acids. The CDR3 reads CASSRQGAIIYEQYF. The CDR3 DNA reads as TGTGCCAGCAGTCGACAGGGAGCAATCATCTACGAGCAGTACTTC. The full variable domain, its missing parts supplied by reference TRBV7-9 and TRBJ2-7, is DTGVSQNPRHKITKRGQNVTFRCDPISEHNRLYWYRQTLGQGPEFLTYFQNEAQLEKSRLLSDRFSAERPKGSFSTLEIQRTEQGDSAMYLCASSRQGAIIYEQYFGPGTRLTVT.